The 13 T cell receptor beta chains presented below share a single source sample, sequenced in a study of post-analysis software for immune sequencing data. Built from TCR beta cDNA, the libraries had unique molecular identifiers in them. TCRdb re-called the PCR reads through MiXCR, storing one row per CDR3 protein. The repertoire includes approximately 440,000 distinct CDR3 sequences, under 55% of them detected once, and around 10% sits in the top ten. These receptors lack a known antigen. Study outcomes and limitations: Five or six TRBV segments, TRBV5-6, TRBV5-1 and TRBV20-1 among them, were found more frequent in patients than controls.

The sample was blood. The receptors here all came from a girl aged 10-17 years with multiple sclerosis.

The chain couples TRBV7-9 to TRBJ2-1, with a weak D call TRBD1 (6 bases). Trimming cost V 2 bases and J 8 bases, with 16 bases left between them. The CDR3 loop spans 15 amino acids. In germline, CDR1 is SEHNR, CDR2 FQNEAQ (reference sequence). The CDR3 here is CASSLIFPRGDEQFF. CDR3 DNA: TGTGCCAGCAGCTTAATTTTTCCCAGGGGCGATGAGCAGTTCTTC.

V usage is TRBV6-5 and J usage is TRBJ2-5; tentatively, D is TRBD2 (5 bases). V lost 6 bases, J lost 5 bases, and 13 bases lay in between. Germline CDR1 is MNHEY and CDR2 is SVGAGI. The CDR3 is 13 residues long. CDR3 in amino acids: CASRTSGPETQYF. CDR3 in DNA: TGTGCCAGCAGAACTAGTGGGCCGGAGACCCAGTACTTC.

This chain links TRBV20-1 with TRBJ2-7; D unresolved. Trimming removed 6 bases at V and 2 bases at J, with 17 bases between. This CDR3 has 14 amino acids. The germline gives CDR1 DFQATT, CDR2 SNEGSKA (reference sequence). CDR3 sequence reads: CSALFPIPPYEQYF. In DNA, the CDR3 is TGCAGTGCCCTTTTCCCAATCCCCCCCTACGAGCAGTACTTC.

The chain links TRBV4-1 to TRBJ1-5; TRBD1 matches at 7 bases. CDR1 is MGHRA, CDR2 YSYEKL, per germline. The CDR3 loop spans 16 amino acids. After removal of 4 bases from V and 3 bases from J, the junction contained 9 bases not matched to a gene. CDR3 bases: TGCGCCAGCAGCCTGGACACAGGGGCCCTCAATCAGCCCCAGCATTTT. As protein: CASSLDTGALNQPQHF.

The rearrangement links TRBV6-1 to TRBJ2-7; D unclear. CDR3 length: 16 residues. Germline-derived CDR1 and CDR2 are MNHNS and SASEGT. Deletions cut 1 base from V and 0 bases from J, with 13 bases between. The CDR3: CASSEDSAVRSYEQYF. As DNA, the CDR3 is TGTGCCAGCAGTGAAGACAGTGCAGTCCGCTCCTACGAGCAGTACTTC.

The chain combines TRBV4-3 with TRBJ2-5, with 7 bases matching TRBD2. V lost 1 base to trimming and J lost 4 bases; unmatched junction nucleotides: 9. Germline V gives CDR1 LGHNA, CDR2 YSLEER. This CDR3 comprises 16 residues. The CDR3 coding sequence is TGCGCCAGCAGCCAAGGACCTAGCGGCGGCAGAGAGACCCAGTACTTC. This translates into CASSQGPSGGRETQYF.

Details on this clonotype: One end of the junction fails to match germline, which may point to a read error. V is TRBV19 and J is TRBJ1-4; no firm D call. Germline CDR1 is LNHDA and CDR2 is SQIVND (reference sequence). This CDR3 has 12 amino acids. The CDR3 DNA sequence: TGTGCCAGTACGATGGCTAATGAAAAACCGTTTTTT. It specifies CASTMANEKPFF.

V is TRBV20-1 and J is TRBJ1-5; D is ambiguous. Per the germline V gene, CDR1 is DFQATT and CDR2 is SNEGSKA (reference sequence). This CDR3 comprises 13 residues. The CDR3 DNA sequence: TGCAGCGCGCCCTTAACGGTTAATCAGCCCCAGCATTTT. As protein: CSAPLTVNQPQHF.

The chain has TRBV3-1 and TRBJ2-5; 7 bases are a match to TRBD1. This CDR3 is 14 amino acids long. Losses at the gene ends were 2 bases for V and 5 bases for J; bases not matched to a gene: 5. CDR1 is LGHDT and CDR2 is YNNKEL in the germline V gene (reference sequence). As DNA, the CDR3 is TGTGCCAGCAGCCAATCAACAGGGGAGGAGACCCAGTACTTC. This sequence encodes CASSQSTGEETQYF.

This clonotype turned up a few times. The chain is built from TRBV27 and TRBJ2-1; the D gene is possibly TRBD2 (6 bases). Germline V CDR1 and CDR2: MNHEY, SMNVEV (reference sequence). CDR3 length: 15 residues. V lost 5 bases and J 2 bases, leaving 13 bases between the germline ends. The CDR3 loop reads CASSPDGGTYNEQFF. The CDR3 DNA follows: TGTGCCAGCAGTCCGGACGGGGGAACCTACAATGAGCAGTTCTTC.

This clonotype was seen only a few times. This chain uses TRBV20-1 with TRBJ2-1; 9 positions agree with TRBD2. This CDR3 is 15 amino acids long. Germline V CDR1 and CDR2: DFQATT, SNEGSKA (reference sequence). The V gene end was trimmed by 1 base and the J gene end by 10 bases; junction bases not matched to a gene: 11. The CDR3 coding sequence is TGCAGTGCTAGAGCCCCTGGACTAGCGCCGAGGGAGCAGTTCTTC. Translating gives CSARAPGLAPREQFF.

A single count supports this clonotype. The rearrangement links TRBV5-1 to TRBJ2-1; D is possibly TRBD2 (6 bases). The germline gives CDR1 SGHRS, CDR2 YFSETQ. V was shortened by 4 bases and J by 6 bases, with 14 bases between the two germline ends. The CDR3 covers 14 residues. CDR3 bases: TGCGCCAGCAGCGAAATAGCGGAGACCAATGAGCAGTTCTTC. It encodes CASSEIAETNEQFF.

This clonotype appeared once. J is TRBJ2-2 and V is TRBV20-1; a weak D match, TRBD2 (6 bases). Between the trimmed V and J ends, which lost 5 bases and 3 bases, there was a span of 10 bases. The CDR3 has 13 residues. Germline CDR1 is DFQATT and CDR2 is SNEGSKA (reference sequence). The CDR3 region is CSAEKRDTGELFF. For the CDR3, the DNA is TGCAGTGCTGAGAAGCGGGACACCGGGGAGCTGTTTTTT.